The 19 T cell receptor beta chains below were found in one sample sequenced in a study of T-cell reconstitution after alpha-beta-depleted transplantation in children. Unique molecular identifiers were incorporated into the prepared TCRbeta library. TCRdb passed the PCR reads through MiXCR, listing each CDR3 protein once. The data contain about 250,000 distinct CDR3 sequences, roughly a quarter of them seen just once; the ten biggest clones take up roughly 5%. This specimen was PBMCs, mostly from graft donor cells, taken 360 days after TCRalphabeta/CD19-depleted stem cell transplant. The receptors were sampled from a female patient between 2 and 10 years old who had a stem cell transplant for congenital amegakaryocytic thrombocytopenia, so the T cells may come from the graft donor.

This chain links TRBV21-1 with TRBJ1-2; the D call TRBD1 from the table was never checked on the DNA. TRBV21-1 is listed as a pseudogene. CDR3 length: 15 amino acids. This chain's CDR3 is CASSKTQGLDYGYTF. The CDR3 DNA reads as TGTGCCAGCAGCAAAACTCAGGGCCTAGACTATGGCTACACCTTC.

In its sample, this clonotype was seen a few times. J is TRBJ1-1 and V is TRBV4-1, with D tentatively TRBD1 (5 bases). Trimming took off 3 bases at V and 3 bases at J, with 14 bases between the two ends. CDR1 is MGHRA and CDR2 is YSYEKL in the germline V gene. The CDR3 extends over 15 amino acids. Here the CDR3 reads CASSQTGTWDTEAFF. The CDR3 region has the DNA TGCGCCAGCAGCCAGACCGGGACTTGGGACACTGAAGCTTTCTTT.

This chain connects TRBV4-3 to TRBJ1-6, with unresolved D. Germline V gene sequence: CDR1 LGHNA, CDR2 YSLEER. V was pared by 4 bases and J by 8 bases, with 15 bases between. The CDR3 runs 15 residues. The chain's CDR3 is CASSLRSQPDSPLHF. CDR3 in DNA: TGCGCCAGCAGCCTCCGTAGCCAGCCAGATTCACCCCTCCACTTT.

This clonotype was counted a few times. This chain connects TRBV4-1 to TRBJ1-3; no firm D call. V lost 4 bases, J lost 0 bases, and 10 bases lay in between. The CDR3 spans 15 residues. Germline CDR1 and CDR2: MGHRA and YSYEKL. The DNA for the CDR3 is TGCGCCAGCAGCCGAAGTGAGGACTCTGGAAACACCATATATTTT. Its protein product is CASSRSEDSGNTIYF.

This clonotype has ten or more counts. The rearrangement joins TRBV28 to TRBJ2-4, with 7 bases that match TRBD2. The CDR3 spans 17 residues. CDR1 and CDR2 from the germline V gene are MDHEN and SYDVKM. V was clipped by 6 bases and J by 1 base; unmatched bases: 12. CDR3 loop: CASSSAAGTNAKNIQYF. The CDR3, as DNA: TGTGCCAGCAGCTCAGCAGCGGGAACCAATGCCAAAAACATTCAGTACTTC.

Here the CDR3 DNA reads TGTGCCACCAGTGATTCTAAGGGGCCGCGGAATCAGCCCCAGCATTTT. It translates to CATSDSKGPRNQPQHF. The chain joins TRBV24-1 to TRBJ1-5; D may be TRBD1 (5 bases). V dropped 2 bases and J dropped 4 bases, with 14 bases sitting between them. CDR1 KGHDR and CDR2 SFDVKD come from the germline V gene. CDR3 length equals 16 residues.

In this sample, this clonotype turned up a few times. The genes are TRBV7-3 and TRBJ2-1, with 8 bases identical to TRBD1. Losses at the gene ends were 5 bases for V and 2 bases for J; bases not matched to a gene: 5. CDR3 size: 15 residues. Germline V gene sequence: CDR1 SGHTA, CDR2 FQGTGA. The CDR3 coding sequence is TGTGCCAGCAGCACACAGACAGGGGCCTACAATGAGCAGTTCTTC. Translating it yields CASSTQTGAYNEQFF. Together with reference TRBV7-3 and TRBJ2-1, the CDR3 gives the full variable domain: GAGVSQTPSNKVTEKGKYVELRCDPISGHTALYWYRQSLGQGPEFLIYFQGTGAADDSGLPNDRFFAVRPEGSVSTLKIQRTERGDSAVYLCASSTQTGAYNEQFFGPGTRLTVL.

The V and J genes are TRBV20-1 and TRBJ2-7; TRBD2 matches at 10 bases. Germline CDR1 DFQATT, CDR2 SNEGSKA (reference sequence). The CDR3 is 15 residues long. Trimming at V came to 0 bases and at J to 7 bases, leaving 9 bases not matched to a gene. CDR3 DNA: TGCAGTGCTAGAGATACTAGCGGGGACCTTGGGGAGCAGTACTTC. Translating gives CSARDTSGDLGEQYF.

This chain connects TRBV6-1 to TRBJ2-7; D is uncertain. Trimming left V 7 bases short and J 3 bases short, with 7 bases between. Germline V lookup: CDR1 MNHNS, CDR2 SASEGT. The CDR3 loop spans 11 amino acids. The CDR3 region is CASTERYEQYF. The CDR3 DNA follows: TGTGCCAGCACTGAGCGCTACGAGCAGTACTTC.

This clonotype was picked up a small number of times. V usage is TRBV7-2 and J usage is TRBJ2-7, with D unclear. Germline V gene lookup returns CDR1 SGHTA and CDR2 FQGNSA. The CDR3 contains 13 residues. V was cut by 5 bases and J by 1 base, with 9 bases left in between. CDR3 in amino acids: CASSNWLSYEQYF. In nucleotides, the CDR3 is TGTGCCAGCAGCAATTGGTTATCCTACGAGCAGTACTTC.

This clonotype was recorded a few times. The chain is built from TRBV6-2 or TRBV6-3 and TRBJ2-1; TRBD2 agrees at 7 bases. The V segment lost 3 bases and the J segment 7 bases; nucleotides outside the gene matches: 3. Germline values: CDR1 MNHEY, CDR2 SVGEGT. CDR3 length equals 13 residues. CDR3 DNA sequence: TGTGCCAGCAGTTATTGGGGGGGAAATGAGCAGTTCTTC. This translates into CASSYWGGNEQFF.

The table lists this clonotype with a few counts. This chain links TRBV4-1 with TRBJ2-5; 8 bases are shared with TRBD1. This CDR3 region has 14 residues. The V gene end was trimmed by 4 bases and the J gene end by 3 bases; junction bases not matched to a gene: 4. The germline V gene has CDR1 MGHRA and CDR2 YSYEKL. CDR3 DNA sequence: TGCGCCAGCAGCCTAGGACAGGGTGAAGAGACCCAGTACTTC. Encoded protein: CASSLGQGEETQYF.

The chain uses TRBV4-3 and TRBJ1-5; D possibly corresponds to TRBD1 (5 bases). CDR1 and CDR2 from the germline V gene are LGHNA and YSLEER. Trimming pared 4 bases from V and 5 bases from J, leaving 15 bases between. CDR3 length: 15 residues. CDR3 loop: CASSREPGAHQPQHF. The DNA for the CDR3 is TGCGCCAGCAGCCGAGAGCCTGGGGCCCATCAGCCCCAGCATTTT.

The chain has TRBV14 and TRBJ2-5, with D tentatively TRBD1 or TRBD2 (6 bases each). CDR1 is SGHDN, CDR2 FVKESK, per germline. Between the trimmed V and J ends, which lost 0 bases and 3 bases, there was a span of 20 bases. This CDR3 is built from 18 residues. In nucleotides, the CDR3 is TGTGCCAGCAGCCAAGATGGTGTAGGGGGGTCGAACAAAGAGACCCAGTACTTC. Amino acids: CASSQDGVGGSNKETQYF.

This clonotype was seen a handful of times. The rearrangement uses TRBV2 and TRBJ2-2, with 11 positions matching TRBD2. V lost 8 bases to trimming and J lost 2 bases; unmatched junction nucleotides: 4. The CDR3 totals 15 residues. Germline lookup yields CDR1 SNHLY and CDR2 FYNNEI. The CDR3 loop reads CASSGLAANTGELFF. For the CDR3, the DNA is TGTGCCAGCTCGGGACTAGCGGCTAACACCGGGGAGCTGTTTTTT.

This clonotype was counted only a few times. CDR3 amino acids: CASSLISGITDTQYF. The CDR3 region has the DNA TGTGCCAGCAGCTTAATTAGCGGGATCACAGATACGCAGTATTTT. The chain carries TRBV7-3 and TRBJ2-3, with 8 bases lining up with TRBD2. CDR3 length equals 15 residues. The V gene's germline CDR1 is SGHTA and CDR2 FQGTGA. The trim removed 1 base at V and 2 bases at J, leaving 2 bases unmatched.

The chain carries TRBV7-2 and TRBJ2-7, with D hard to call. V gave up 1 base and J gave up 3 bases, with 10 bases separating them. Germline lookup yields CDR1 SGHTA and CDR2 FQGNSA. CDR3 length equals 14 residues. CDR3 protein: CASSLDGRYYEQYF. CDR3 DNA: TGTGCCAGCAGCTTAGATGGACGGTACTACGAGCAGTACTTC.

The V call is TRBV2, the J call TRBJ1-5; D gene unclear. From germline, CDR1 is SNHLY and CDR2 FYNNEI. The CDR3 runs 13 residues. Between the trimmed V and J ends, which lost 4 bases and 3 bases, there was a span of 7 bases. The CDR3 DNA reads as TGTGCCAGCAGTGCCAGTTACAATCAGCCCCAGCATTTT. Its translation: CASSASYNQPQHF.

The table lists this clonotype with a few counts. The rearrangement links TRBV28 to TRBJ2-7; TRBD1 matches at 7 bases. The CDR3 totals 13 residues. The germline V gene has CDR1 MDHEN and CDR2 SYDVKM. Losses at the gene ends were 6 bases for V and 5 bases for J; bases not matched to a gene: 7. CDR3 region: CASSRRGFNEQYF. The CDR3 coding sequence is TGTGCCAGCAGCCGCAGGGGGTTCAACGAGCAGTACTTC.